What follows is one T cell receptor (beta chain) and its context. Its antigen is unidentified. Germline assignment: CDR1 SGHAT and CDR2 FQNNGV. V shed 6 bases and J 5 bases; nucleotides not matched to a gene: 7. CDR3 length: 14 residues. These data originate in a study of T cells after yellow fever vaccination. TCRdb itself ran the 5' RACE reads through MiXCR, one entry per CDR3 protein. The data contain 250,000 to 300,000 distinct CDR3 sequences, 7.5% to 9% of them seen just once; the ten biggest clones take up about 3.7%. Overall study results and limits: Among all clonotypes, a small share was observed in both CD4 and CD8 compartments.

The TCR sequence derives from a man aged 18 to 29 who received the YFV17D yellow fever vaccine. Sequences were derived from CD4+ T cells sorted from PBMCs, sampled 5 days after the yellow fever booster vaccination. This chain links TRBV11-2 with TRBJ2-1; 7 bases fit TRBD2. The CDR3 reads CASSRGGFHNEQFF. In DNA, the CDR3 is TGTGCCAGCAGTCGCGGGGGATTCCACAATGAGCAGTTCTTC.